These 27 T cell receptor beta chains were sequenced from one sample in a study of cytomegalovirus exposure and HLA in healthy donors. It was with 60 Vbeta and 13 Jbeta primers that the PCR ran. Assay used: immunoSEQ multiplex PCR; TCRdb lists only in-frame clones, some missing. There are around 130,000 clones in the sample; 75% to 85% occur only once, and roughly 1.2% lies in the top ten. The sample consisted of PBMCs. The receptors originated from a girl aged 2-9 years in good health and CMV-seronegative.

This clone has just one count. Other DNA sequences in the sample encode the same CDR3. This chain connects TRBV4-3 to TRBJ2-3; no clear D gene. The CDR3 loop spans 14 amino acids. The V end was cut by 3 bases, the J end by 1 base, with 8 bases between. The germline V gene has CDR1 LGHNA and CDR2 YSLEER. CDR3 DNA sequence: TGCGCCAGCAGCCAGGGTGGGCGCACAGATACGCAGTATTTT. Its translation: CASSQGGRTDTQYF.

This clone was observed a handful of times. In the same sample, other DNA sequences code for this CDR3. The rearrangement uses TRBV2 and TRBJ2-7; TRBD2 agrees at 9 bases. Germline CDR1 and CDR2: SNHLY and FYNNEI. The CDR3 runs to 15 residues. Unmatched junction bases numbered 6, after V lost 3 bases and J lost 3 bases. The CDR3 DNA is TGTGCCAGCAGTGAGATGGGTAGCGGGGGCTACGAGCAGTACTTC. This sequence encodes CASSEMGSGGYEQYF.

V gene TRBV7-3 combines with J gene TRBJ2-1; 8 bases are a match to TRBD2. The CDR3 has 15 residues. V trimming: 4 bases; J trimming: 5 bases; junction bases outside the gene matches: 7. CDR1 is SGHTA, CDR2 FQGTGA, per germline. DNA of the CDR3: TGTGCCAGCAGCTCAGGACTAGCTTTTGACAATGAGCAGTTCTTC. It codes for CASSSGLAFDNEQFF.

The chain uses TRBV15 and TRBJ1-1; TRBD1 might be the D (5 bases). Germline V CDR1 and CDR2: LNHNV, YYDKDF (reference sequence). This CDR3 region has 14 residues. V lost 7 bases, J lost 5 bases, and 17 bases lay in between. CDR3 nucleotides: TGTGCCACCACCGGTGGCAGGGCGAGAACTGAAGCTTTCTTT. Encoded protein: CATTGGRARTEAFF.

The chain links TRBV7-9 to TRBJ1-1, with 9 bases that match TRBD1. V lost 3 bases and J lost 5; bases outside the gene matches: 7. CDR1 and CDR2 from the germline V gene are SEHNR and FQNEAQ (reference sequence). The CDR3 totals 15 residues. DNA for the CDR3: TGTGCCAGCAGCTTCCCTGGACAGGGGCGAACTGAAGCTTTCTTT. This encodes CASSFPGQGRTEAFF.

The DNA for the CDR3 is TGTGCCAGCAGCGAGGGACAGGGGATGTATGAGCAGTTCTTC. Its protein is CASSEGQGMYEQFF. This sequence joins TRBV9 and TRBJ2-1; 10 bases line up with TRBD1. Germline V gives CDR1 SGDLS, CDR2 YYNGEE. V dropped 3 bases and J dropped 8; count of bases not matched to a gene: 5. The CDR3 is made up of 14 amino acids.

Only a few counts were recorded for this clone. The chain couples TRBV6-5 to TRBJ1-5; weak D call: TRBD1 (5 bases). This CDR3 has 15 residues. V was shortened by 0 bases and J by 1 base, with 7 bases between the two germline ends. The germline gives CDR1 MNHEY, CDR2 SVGAGI. Written as DNA, the CDR3 is TGTGCCAGCAGTTACTCGTGGACAAGCAATCAGCCCCAGCATTTT. Translating it yields CASSYSWTSNQPQHF.

The gene calls are TRBV5-6 and TRBJ2-7; D unresolved. Germline CDR1 SGHDT, CDR2 YYEEEE. Trimming shortened V by 2 bases and J by 3 bases, and 12 bases separated the two germline ends. The CDR3 loop spans 14 amino acids. The DNA for the CDR3 is TGTGCCAGCAGCTTTGGCACCCCGTTCTACGAGCAGTACTTC. It translates to CASSFGTPFYEQYF.

This chain links TRBV27 with TRBJ2-5, with TRBD1 as a possible D gene (6 bases). Trimming removed 5 bases at V and 5 bases at J, with 18 bases between. Germline values: CDR1 MNHEY, CDR2 SMNVEV (reference sequence). This CDR3 is built from 15 residues. For the CDR3, the DNA is TGTGCCAGCAGTACGGACGCAGGGGCCGGGGAGACCCAGTACTTC. It is translated as CASSTDAGAGETQYF.

The V gene is TRBV7-9, the J gene TRBJ2-5; 11 bases fit TRBD2. Trimming at V came to 4 bases and at J to 5 bases, leaving 9 bases not matched to a gene. There are 16 residues in the CDR3. The germline CDR1 and CDR2 sequences are SEHNR and FQNEAQ (reference sequence). Here the CDR3 reads CASSSLATSGIETQYF. DNA of the CDR3: TGTGCCAGCAGCTCCCTCGCGACTAGCGGGATTGAGACCCAGTACTTC.

V and J are TRBV6-1 and TRBJ2-7; 9 positions agree with TRBD2. The CDR3 has 14 amino acids. Trimming cost V 10 bases and J 5 bases; bases outside gene matches: 12. Germline V CDR1 and CDR2: MNHNS, SASEGT. CDR3 in amino acids: CAIVAGGPGNEQYF. DNA for the CDR3: TGTGCCATTGTGGCGGGAGGGCCTGGAAACGAGCAGTACTTC.

The rearrangement links TRBV19 to TRBJ1-5; no definite D call. The CDR3 loop spans 16 amino acids. The germline CDR1 and CDR2 sequences are LNHDA and SQIVND (reference sequence). Trimming removed 3 bases from V and 0 bases from J, with 12 bases in between. CDR3 loop: CASSIRSDYSNQPQHF. The CDR3 DNA reads as TGTGCCAGTAGTATTAGATCTGATTATAGCAATCAGCCCCAGCATTTT.

The genes are TRBV6-1 and TRBJ1-5; TRBD1 matches 7 bases. After removal of 8 bases from V and 5 bases from J, the junction contained 6 bases not matched to a gene. Looked up from germline, CDR1 is MNHNS and CDR2 is SASEGT. CDR3 length: 13 residues. Here the CDR3 reads CASVDRDYQPQHF. DNA for the CDR3: TGTGCCAGCGTCGACAGGGATTATCAGCCCCAGCATTTT.

The rearrangement joins TRBV6-5 to TRBJ1-2; tentatively, D is TRBD1 (6 bases). Trimming left V 4 bases short and J 4 bases short, with 13 bases between. CDR1 is MNHEY, CDR2 SVGAGI, per germline. The CDR3 runs 14 residues. In nucleotides, the CDR3 is TGTGCCAGCAGTTTTGGGGGGGCTGGCTATGGCTACACCTTC. Amino acids: CASSFGGAGYGYTF.

This clone was seen only a few times. This chain's CDR3 is CASGAGSTDTQYF. The CDR3 DNA reads TGCGCCAGCGGAGCGGGAAGCACAGATACGCAGTATTTT. The chain employs TRBV5-1 and TRBJ2-3; 7 bases are a match to TRBD2. Per germline, CDR1 SGHRS and CDR2 YFSETQ. The CDR3 length is 13 residues. The V segment lost 7 bases and the J segment 0 bases; nucleotides outside the gene matches: 2.

This clone was seen only a few times. CDR3 in DNA: TGCGCCAGCAGCTCTTTTAGCGGGGGGGCCGGAGAGACCCAGTACTTC. Translated: CASSSFSGGAGETQYF. The chain is built from TRBV5-1 and TRBJ2-5; 11 bases agree with TRBD2. CDR1 SGHRS and CDR2 YFSETQ come from the germline V gene. The CDR3 runs to 16 residues. V lost 3 bases and J lost 4; bases outside the gene matches: 8.

This chain links TRBV10-3 with TRBJ2-5, with 13 nucleotides matching TRBD2. The end of the DNA is better explained by TRBJ2-7, so the J call may be wrong. Germline CDR1 reads ENHRY; CDR2 reads SYGVKD. The CDR3 sequence is 17 residues long. The CDR3 nucleotides read TGTGCCATCAGTGAGTCGGGACTAGCGGGGCACTCCTACGAGCAGTACTTC. It codes for CAISESGLAGHSYEQYF.

V usage is TRBV7-6 and J usage is TRBJ2-3; 10 bases are shared with TRBD2. The V gene end was trimmed by 5 bases and the J gene end by 6 bases; junction bases not matched to a gene: 11. In germline, CDR1 is SGHVS, CDR2 FNYEAQ. There are 16 residues in the CDR3. For the CDR3, the DNA is TGTGCCAGCAGCGAGCGTTCTAGCGGGAGTTCTGATACGCAGTATTTT. Translation gives CASSERSSGSSDTQYF.

The V and J genes are TRBV2 and TRBJ2-1; 7 bases match TRBD1. Germline V gene data show CDR1 as SNHLY and CDR2 as FYNNEI. CDR3 size: 15 residues. V was pared by 6 bases and J by 3 bases, with 8 bases of the junction left unmatched. The CDR3 here is CASSGPGQSYNEQFF. CDR3 bases: TGTGCCAGCAGCGGACCGGGACAGAGCTACAATGAGCAGTTCTTC.

J is TRBJ2-3 and V is TRBV7-9; 7 bases agree with TRBD1. The CDR3 is made up of 15 amino acids. Germline V CDR1 and CDR2: SEHNR, FQNEAQ (reference sequence). V trimming: 6 bases; J trimming: 0 bases; junction bases outside the gene matches: 6. CDR3 in DNA: TGTGCCAGCAGTCCGACAGGGTCTAGCACAGATACGCAGTATTTT. This translates into CASSPTGSSTDTQYF.

This clone was recorded only once. At the DNA level, this CDR3 is encoded by other sequences in the same sample as well. As DNA, the CDR3 is TGCAGCGTTGAACCGGGGGGGGGAGGGGCTGGCGCTGAAGCTTTCTTT. Residues: CSVEPGGGGAGAEAFF. This rearrangement joins TRBV29-1 to TRBJ1-1, with TRBD1 as a possible D gene (5 bases). Looked up from germline, CDR1 is SQVTM and CDR2 is ANQGSEA. V was trimmed by 2 bases and J by 6 bases, leaving 22 bases between them. The CDR3 runs 16 residues.

The chain joins TRBV5-6 to TRBJ1-2; a weak D match, TRBD1 (5 bases). V was pared by 4 bases and J by 5 bases, with 24 bases between. The CDR3 runs 17 residues. Per the germline V gene, CDR1 is SGHDT and CDR2 is YYEEEE. CDR3 in amino acids: CASSNRWVGQGDYGYTF. The DNA for the CDR3 is TGTGCCAGCAGCAACCGGTGGGTTGGGCAGGGTGATTATGGCTACACCTTC. Full variable domain (missing parts from reference TRBV5-6 and TRBJ1-2): DAGVTQSPTHLIKTRGQQVTLRCSPKSGHDTVSWYQQALGQGPQFIFQYYEEEERQRGNFPDRFSGHQFPNYSSELNVNALLLGDSALYLCASSNRWVGQGDYGYTFGSGTRLTVV.

V and J are TRBV25-1 and TRBJ1-4; perhaps TRBD1 as D (6 bases). Trimming took off 6 bases at V and 3 bases at J, with 11 bases between the two ends. The CDR3 covers 14 residues. Germline CDR1 reads MGHDK; CDR2 reads SYGVNS. The CDR3: CASSETGPNEKLFF. CDR3 DNA: TGTGCCAGCAGCGAAACAGGGCCTAATGAAAAACTGTTTTTT.

V usage is TRBV18 and J usage is TRBJ1-3, with 9 bases fitting TRBD1. Germline CDR1 KGHSH, CDR2 LQKENI. V lost 3 bases to trimming and J lost 2 bases; unmatched junction nucleotides: 5. The CDR3 sequence is 16 residues long. The CDR3 DNA sequence: TGTGCCAGCTCACCGGGACAGGGAGACGCTGGAAACACCATATATTTT. Its protein product is CASSPGQGDAGNTIYF.

The chain employs TRBV10-1 and TRBJ1-6, with 7 bases matching TRBD1. The CDR3 is 14 residues long. Germline V gene sequence: CDR1 WNHNN, CDR2 SYGVQD (reference sequence). The trim removed 10 bases at V and 9 bases at J, leaving 12 bases unmatched. DNA for the CDR3: TGCGCCACCTCGCCGGGACAGAAGGGTTCACCCCTCCACTTT. Its translation is CATSPGQKGSPLHF.

This clone was counted only a few times. The chain combines TRBV2 with TRBJ1-1; no firm D call. Trimming stripped 4 bases from V and 9 bases from J, with 18 bases between. CDR1 is SNHLY, CDR2 FYNNEI, per germline. The CDR3 is made up of 14 amino acids. The CDR3, as DNA: TGTGCCAGCAGTGGCGTCCTAAGCCGGGAGAAAGCTTTCTTT. Translating it yields CASSGVLSREKAFF.

The rearrangement uses TRBV30 and TRBJ1-6, with D uncertain. Germline V gene data show CDR1 as GTSNPN and CDR2 as SVGIG (reference sequence). Between the trimmed V and J ends, which lost 4 bases and 4 bases, there was a span of 14 bases. CDR3 size: 15 residues. CDR3 protein: CAWTGEGHYNSPLHF. CDR3 sequence (DNA): TGTGCCTGGACCGGGGAGGGCCATTATAATTCACCCCTCCACTTT.